Sequencing of this T cell receptor beta chain was carried out in a study of shared clonotypes between healthy human individuals. The sample holds a few counts of this clone. Its antigen is unknown. In the same sample, other DNA sequences code for this CDR3. As defined, naive CD8 cells were CD45RO-negative and positively selected for CCR7, with terminally differentiated effector memory CD45RA+ cells excluded. Nashville, Tennessee was home to all donors, who were Caucasian adults. Study-wide results and limits: What rarefaction showed was incomplete sorted-subset sequencing despite large depth.

Authors' data handling: Junction-only sequences produced by ImmunoSEQ had no quality scores, so filtering differed. TCRdb keeps only in-frame clones here, not all; method: immunoSEQ multiplex PCR. V and J calls and clone size are those listed in that table; D and trimming were worked out from the DNA. This table has a few million clones, 85% to 95% appearing once. The sample was naive CD8+ T cells from PBMCs. The sequence was obtained from a man younger than 35 in good health. Some clones in this sample may be carry-over from other donors' samples.

The CDR3 reads CASSESRVSYNEQFF. As DNA, the CDR3 is TGCGCCAGCAGTGAGTCAAGGGTCTCCTACAATGAGCAGTTCTTC. The chain employs TRBV10-2 and TRBJ2-1; D not resolved. Trimming removed 0 bases at V and 0 bases at J, with 6 bases between. The CDR3 contains 15 residues. CDR1 and CDR2 from the germline V gene are WSHSY and SAAADI.